Below are 25 T cell receptor beta chains sequenced from a single sample in a study of neoadjuvant nivolumab and ipilimumab in lung cancer. Using immunoSEQ multiplex PCR, the repertoire was profiled, and TCRdb retains in-frame clones only, with some absent. The data contain 7,000 to 9,500 clones, approximately 84% of them singletons. The source was tumor tissue, collected after neoadjuvant nivolumab, alone or with ipilimumab, at or shortly before surgery. The source of these receptors is an adult with non-small cell lung cancer.

In its sample, this clone was seen once. This chain joins TRBV6-6 and TRBJ1-2; no reliable D call. Germline V gene sequence: CDR1 MNHNY, CDR2 SVGAGI (reference sequence). The V and J ends lost 6 bases and 5 bases respectively, with 10 bases between them. The CDR3 spans 12 residues. CDR3 protein: CASSPSQYGYTF. CDR3 bases: TGTGCCAGCAGCCCCTCGCAATATGGCTACACCTTC.

The chain links TRBV6-5 to TRBJ1-1; 10 nucleotides align to TRBD1. There are 15 residues in the CDR3. The ends lost 5 bases at V and 5 bases at J; junction bases unmatched: 8. The germline V gene has CDR1 MNHEY and CDR2 SVGAGI. CDR3 in DNA: TGTGCCAGCAGTCCGACAGGGGGCAGGGGGACTGAAGCTTTCTTT. Amino acid sequence: CASSPTGGRGTEAFF.

The chain recombines TRBV5-1 with TRBJ1-4; 8 bases are a match to TRBD1. Per germline, CDR1 SGHRS and CDR2 YFSETQ. The CDR3 sequence is 14 residues long. The V segment lost 3 bases and the J segment 6 bases; nucleotides outside the gene matches: 4. The DNA of the CDR3 is TGCGCCAGCAGCTCACAGACAGGGGATGAAAAACTGTTTTTT. It specifies CASSSQTGDEKLFF.

This chain connects TRBV4-1 to TRBJ1-5; a weak D match, TRBD1 (5 bases). Germline V gene lookup returns CDR1 MGHRA and CDR2 YSYEKL. V was shortened by 1 base and J by 3 bases, with 7 bases between the two germline ends. The CDR3 runs to 14 residues. The CDR3 sequence: CASSQAGNNQPQHF. The CDR3 DNA reads as TGCGCCAGCAGCCAAGCAGGGAACAATCAGCCCCAGCATTTT.

The chain employs TRBV7-9 and TRBJ2-1; TRBD1 agrees at 8 bases. The CDR3 has 16 amino acids. Per germline, CDR1 SEHNR and CDR2 FQNEAQ (reference sequence). Unmatched junction bases numbered 8, after V lost 3 bases and J lost 4 bases. Here the CDR3 reads CASSFIDRGTYNEQFF. In DNA form, the CDR3 reads TGTGCCAGCAGCTTTATTGACAGGGGCACATACAATGAGCAGTTCTTC.

This chain connects TRBV2 to TRBJ2-6; unclear D gene. CDR1 and CDR2 (germline): SNHLY, FYNNEI. V dropped 3 bases and J dropped 1 base, with 10 bases sitting between them. This CDR3 comprises 16 residues. CDR3 bases: TGTGCCAGCAGTGAGATTTGGGGATCTGGGGCCAACGTCCTGACTTTC. It specifies CASSEIWGSGANVLTF.

The chain combines TRBV10-3 with TRBJ2-3; 11 nucleotides agree with TRBD2. CDR3 length equals 16 residues. Trimming took 5 bases from V and 3 from J; bases not matched to a gene: 7. CDR1 is ENHRY, CDR2 SYGVKD, per germline. This chain's CDR3 is CAISLLAGAGTDTQYF. CDR3 nucleotide sequence: TGTGCCATCAGTTTACTAGCGGGGGCGGGAACAGATACGCAGTATTTT.

The chain is built from TRBV9 and TRBJ1-2; 9 bases map to TRBD1. The CDR3 is 14 amino acids. The germline CDR1 and CDR2 sequences are SGDLS and YYNGEE. The V gene end was trimmed by 4 bases and the J gene end by 3 bases; junction bases not matched to a gene: 4. CDR3 nucleotides: TGTGCCAGCAGCCCGGACAGGGGAGACTATGGCTACACCTTC. This encodes CASSPDRGDYGYTF.

This chain joins TRBV6-6 and TRBJ1-3; 8 bases line up with TRBD1. CDR1 and CDR2 from the germline V gene are MNHNY and SVGAGI (reference sequence). Unmatched junction bases numbered 5, after V lost 4 bases and J lost 0 bases. The CDR3 spans 16 residues. The DNA of the CDR3 is TGTGCCAGCAGTTTCTACCAGGGGGCCTCTGGAAACACCATATATTTT. Translation: CASSFYQGASGNTIYF.

This chain connects TRBV30 to TRBJ1-4; the D gene is possibly TRBD1 (5 bases). The CDR3 totals 15 residues. The ends were cut back, 0 bases at V and 4 bases at J, with 12 bases in the middle. CDR1 GTSNPN and CDR2 SVGIG come from the germline V gene (reference sequence). The CDR3 spells CAWSVGQGDNEKLFF. The CDR3 region has the DNA TGTGCCTGGAGTGTAGGGCAGGGAGATAATGAAAAACTGTTTTTT.

V is TRBV6-5 and J is TRBJ1-2; 8 bases agree with TRBD1. CDR1 is MNHEY and CDR2 is SVGAGI in the germline V gene. This CDR3 has 14 amino acids. The trim removed 0 bases at V and 4 bases at J, leaving 1 base unmatched. The CDR3 DNA reads as TGTGCCAGCAGTTACTCACAGGGGGGCTATGGCTACACCTTC. It translates to CASSYSQGGYGYTF.

The chain employs TRBV6-5 and TRBJ1-6, with a possible D match to TRBD1 (6 bases). The CDR3 runs to 14 residues. From germline, CDR1 is MNHEY and CDR2 SVGAGI. The germline V and J ends were trimmed by 6 bases and 7 bases, with 13 bases remaining between them. The CDR3 DNA reads as TGTGCCAGCAGCCGCCTGGACAGAAATTCACCCCTCCACTTT. It yields the protein CASSRLDRNSPLHF.

This chain uses TRBV6-4 with TRBJ2-6, with a possible D match to TRBD1 (6 bases). The CDR3 is 15 amino acids. V lost 3 bases to trimming and J lost 0 bases, with 6 bases between them. From germline, CDR1 is MRHNA and CDR2 SNTAGT. CDR3 region: CASSEDSSGANVLTF. The CDR3 coding sequence is TGTGCCAGCAGTGAGGACAGCTCTGGGGCCAACGTCCTGACTTTC.

The V and J genes are TRBV27 and TRBJ2-7; D possibly corresponds to TRBD2 (5 bases). Germline V gene data show CDR1 as MNHEY and CDR2 as SMNVEV (reference sequence). This CDR3 spans 14 amino acids. The V and J ends lost 5 bases and 2 bases respectively, with 13 bases between them. In nucleotides, the CDR3 is TGTGCCAGCAGTCCCTTCACCGGGGCCTACGAGCAGTACTTC. Translated: CASSPFTGAYEQYF.

The V call is TRBV27, the J call TRBJ2-3; D may correspond to TRBD1 or TRBD2 (5 bases each). The CDR3 spans 16 residues. The germline V gene encodes CDR1 MNHEY and CDR2 SMNVEV (reference sequence). With 0 bases removed from V and 4 bases from J, the gap between germline ends came to 14 bases. The CDR3 reads CASSLSAQGGPDTQYF. CDR3 DNA: TGTGCCAGCAGTTTATCGGCTCAGGGCGGGCCAGATACGCAGTATTTT.

The rearrangement joins TRBV7-9 to TRBJ1-6; D not certain. The CDR3 covers 13 residues. Germline V lookup: CDR1 SEHNR, CDR2 FQNEAQ (reference sequence). Trimming left V 2 bases short and J 7 bases short, with 6 bases between. The CDR3 sequence is CASSLSGNSPLHF. The DNA for the CDR3 is TGTGCCAGCAGCTTAAGCGGGAATTCACCCCTCCACTTT.

V usage is TRBV4-2 and J usage is TRBJ2-1; 13 bases align to TRBD2. This CDR3 contains 13 residues. J gave up 10 bases and V 6 bases, and 3 bases lay outside the gene matches. Germline V gene sequence: CDR1 LGHNA, CDR2 YNFKEQ. CDR3 residues: CASRLAGGPEQFF. The CDR3 DNA follows: TGTGCCAGCAGACTAGCGGGGGGGCCGGAGCAGTTCTTC.

This chain connects TRBV30 to TRBJ2-7, with D hard to call. V gave up 5 bases and J gave up 0 bases, with 14 bases separating them. CDR1 GTSNPN and CDR2 SVGIG come from the germline V gene (reference sequence). The CDR3 contains 14 residues. This chain's CDR3 is CAWGHGVVSYEQYF. The CDR3 DNA reads TGTGCCTGGGGCCACGGAGTGGTCTCCTACGAGCAGTACTTC. The whole variable domain, remainder taken from reference TRBV30 and TRBJ2-7, is SQTIHQWPATLVQPVGSPLSLECTVEGTSNPNLYWYRQAAGRGLQLLFYSVGIGQISSEVPQNLSASRPQDRQFILSSKKLLLSDSGFYLCAWGHGVVSYEQYFGPGTRLTVT.

The chain has TRBV7-9 and TRBJ1-1; D remains unclear. Per germline, CDR1 SEHNR and CDR2 FQNEAQ (reference sequence). The CDR3 has 13 residues. V was cut by 5 bases and J by 10 bases, with 17 bases left in between. In DNA form, the CDR3 reads TGTGCCAGCAGCGGAGGACCCCCGAAAGGAGCTTTCTTT. It is translated as CASSGGPPKGAFF.

V usage is TRBV5-4 and J usage is TRBJ2-7; possible D gene TRBD2, 5 bases. This CDR3 has 13 residues. Germline CDR1 reads SGHNT; CDR2 reads YYREEE (reference sequence). V was cut by 4 bases and J by 6 bases, with 14 bases left in between. The CDR3 DNA reads TGTGCCAGCAGCCGTTCTAGCCGGGGCGAGCAGTACTTC. Protein: CASSRSSRGEQYF. The full variable domain, with the rest looked up from reference TRBV5-4 and TRBJ2-7, is ETGVTQSPTHLIKTRGQQVTLRCSSQSGHNTVSWYQQALGQGPQFIFQYYREEENGRGNFPPRFSGLQFPNYSSELNVNALELDDSALYLCASSRSSRGEQYFGPGTRLTVT.

The chain has TRBV5-1 and TRBJ1-2, with TRBD1 matching over 8 bases. Germline V gives CDR1 SGHRS, CDR2 YFSETQ. This CDR3 spans 14 amino acids. J gave up 7 bases and V 0 bases, and 5 bases lay outside the gene matches. The CDR3 DNA reads as TGCGCCAGCAGCTTGGAAGCAGGGGGCGGTGGCTACACCTTC. Translating gives CASSLEAGGGGYTF.

The V gene is TRBV6-5, the J gene TRBJ2-1; possible D gene TRBD2, 6 bases. V was trimmed by 2 bases and J by 12 bases, leaving 23 bases between them. CDR3 size: 16 residues. CDR1 and CDR2 from the germline V gene are MNHEY and SVGAGI. The CDR3 spells CASSYLSQRRAGGQFF. The CDR3 DNA reads TGTGCCAGCAGTTACCTCTCCCAGCGGCGAGCGGGTGGGCAGTTCTTC.

The rearrangement links TRBV7-2 to TRBJ2-5; TRBD1 or TRBD2 may be the D gene (5 bases each). V lost 3 bases, J lost 0 bases, and 20 bases lay in between. The CDR3 sequence is 18 residues long. Germline values: CDR1 SGHTA, CDR2 FQGNSA. The CDR3 spells CASSFVRTPGTYQETQYF. The CDR3 DNA is TGTGCCAGCAGCTTCGTCCGGACGCCTGGGACGTACCAAGAGACCCAGTACTTC.

The chain couples TRBV5-1 to TRBJ2-1, with 11 bases that match TRBD2. The CDR3 totals 15 residues. The V gene's germline CDR1 is SGHRS and CDR2 YFSETQ. Trimming cost V 2 bases and J 7 bases; bases outside gene matches: 5. The CDR3 nucleotides are TGCGCCAGCAGCTTACTAGCGGGGGCCGAAAATGAGCAGTTCTTC. Protein sequence: CASSLLAGAENEQFF.

V usage is TRBV5-1 and J usage is TRBJ2-5, with D possibly matching TRBD2 (6 bases). V was clipped by 4 bases and J by 2 bases, with 15 bases between them. The CDR3 has 15 amino acids. CDR1 SGHRS and CDR2 YFSETQ come from the germline V gene. CDR3 sequence: CASSGGGSGQETQYF. CDR3 nucleotide sequence: TGCGCCAGCAGCGGGGGAGGATCTGGGCAAGAGACCCAGTACTTC. The variable domain in full, with the rest retrieved from reference TRBV5-1 and TRBJ2-5, is KAGVTQTPRYLIKTRGQQVTLSCSPISGHRSVSWYQQTPGQGLQFLFEYFSETQRNKGNFPGRFSGRQFSNSRSEMNVSTLELGDSALYLCASSGGGSGQETQYFGPGTRLLVL.